The 25 T cell receptor beta chains presented below share a single source sample, sequenced in a study of cytomegalovirus exposure and HLA in healthy donors. The PCR made use of 60 Vbeta and 13 Jbeta primers. Clones were sequenced by immunoSEQ multiplex PCR, and TCRdb holds only the in-frame ones, with some missing. Counted here are 90,000 to 110,000 clones, less than 85% occurring once; the ten biggest clones make up around 8.8%. What was sequenced was PBMCs. The receptors shown here come from a man aged 35 to 55 in good health and CMV-seropositive.

The chain joins TRBV5-1 to TRBJ1-3, with a weak D call TRBD1 (5 bases). Between the trimmed V and J ends, which lost 6 bases and 1 base, there was a span of 11 bases. CDR3 length: 14 amino acids. Germline assignment: CDR1 SGHRS and CDR2 YFSETQ. The CDR3 here is CASTTGGSGNTIYF. The CDR3, as DNA: TGCGCCAGCACCACCGGGGGGTCTGGAAACACCATATATTTT.

V and J are TRBV7-3 and TRBJ2-1, with 8 bases fitting TRBD1. This CDR3 has 15 residues. Trimming cost V 5 bases and J 0 bases; bases outside gene matches: 3. CDR1 SGHTA and CDR2 FQGTGA come from the germline V gene. The CDR3: CASSLQGASYNEQFF. In nucleotides, the CDR3 is TGTGCCAGCAGCCTTCAGGGGGCCTCCTACAATGAGCAGTTCTTC.

This clone has just a few counts. V and J are TRBV19 and TRBJ1-1; TRBD1 aligns across 8 bases. CDR1 and CDR2 (germline): LNHDA, SQIVND (reference sequence). The CDR3 runs to 15 residues. V gave up 3 bases and J gave up 3 bases; unmatched junction bases: 6. CDR3 in DNA: TGTGCCAGTAGTATTGGAACAGGGGGATACACTGAAGCTTTCTTT. Translation: CASSIGTGGYTEAFF.

This clone was picked up a small number of times. This chain joins TRBV7-2 and TRBJ1-5; TRBD1 aligns across 8 bases. This CDR3 is 14 amino acids long. Germline trimming cut 6 bases from V and 6 bases from J; bases unmatched to any gene: 7. Germline CDR1 SGHTA, CDR2 FQGNSA. The CDR3 region has the DNA TGTGCCAGCAGTCCTCAGGGGGCGGGTCAGCCCCAGCATTTT. Translated, it gives CASSPQGAGQPQHF.

The chain is built from TRBV28 and TRBJ2-5; 7 bases line up with TRBD2. The germline gives CDR1 MDHEN, CDR2 SYDVKM. The V segment lost 2 bases and the J segment 1 base; nucleotides outside the gene matches: 7. CDR3 length: 16 residues. The CDR3 spells CASSLGGLAAQETQYF. The CDR3, as DNA: TGTGCCAGCAGTTTAGGTGGGCTAGCGGCCCAAGAGACCCAGTACTTC.

The J gene is TRBJ2-3, the V gene TRBV6-1; D is possibly TRBD1 (5 bases). Trimming removed 2 bases at V and 1 base at J, with 13 bases between. Germline CDR1 and CDR2: MNHNS and SASEGT. This CDR3 is 16 amino acids long. DNA of the CDR3: TGTGCCAGCAGTGAAAGGGGCGTCTCCCGCACAGATACGCAGTATTTT. Translation: CASSERGVSRTDTQYF.

This clone was seen more than once but under ten times. The chain employs TRBV27 and TRBJ1-1; a weak D match, TRBD1 (6 bases). In germline, CDR1 is MNHEY, CDR2 SMNVEV (reference sequence). There are 15 residues in the CDR3. Between the trimmed V and J ends, which lost 4 bases and 4 bases, there was a span of 16 bases. CDR3 in DNA: TGTGCCAGCAGTTCAGACAGGCTTAGGGTCACTGAAGCTTTCTTT. Translated: CASSSDRLRVTEAFF.

The chain carries TRBV7-2 and TRBJ2-3, with D possibly matching TRBD2 (7 bases). V lost 5 bases and J lost 5, with 14 bases in between. Per germline, CDR1 SGHTA and CDR2 FQGNSA. The CDR3 extends over 14 amino acids. CDR3 amino acids: CASSRRGGVDTQYF. DNA of the CDR3: TGTGCCAGCAGCCGGAGGGGGGGAGTAGATACGCAGTATTTT.

The chain is built from TRBV6-5 and TRBJ2-5; possibly TRBD2 for D (6 bases). CDR1 and CDR2 from the germline V gene are MNHEY and SVGAGI. This CDR3 is 13 amino acids long. The ends were cut back, 6 bases at V and 11 bases at J, with 19 bases in the middle. CDR3 region: CASRGPSEGRQYF. CDR3 nucleotides: TGTGCCAGCAGGGGACCCTCTGAAGGGAGGCAGTACTTC.

V usage is TRBV7-2 and J usage is TRBJ2-5, with 8 nucleotides matching TRBD2. This CDR3 region has 15 residues. V lost 5 bases to trimming and J lost 5 bases; unmatched junction nucleotides: 10. Per the germline V gene, CDR1 is SGHTA and CDR2 is FQGNSA. Here the CDR3 DNA reads TGTGCCAGCAGCCCCGGGGGGGGAGGGTTCGAGACCCAGTACTTC. Protein sequence: CASSPGGGGFETQYF.

For this clone: Sequence at one end of the junction differs from germline and may be a read error. V gene TRBV5-4 combines with J gene TRBJ2-6, with 9 bases fitting TRBD1. Germline V lookup: CDR1 SGHNT, CDR2 YYREEE (reference sequence). CDR3 size: 18 residues. CDR3 sequence reads: CASSLRTGAYSGANGLTF. The CDR3 coding sequence is TGTGCCAGCAGCTTGAGGACAGGGGCGTACTCTGGGGCCAACGGCCTGACTTTC.

The J gene is TRBJ2-1, the V gene TRBV7-3, with TRBD2 identical over 10 bases. Germline lookup yields CDR1 SGHTA and CDR2 FQGTGA. V lost 5 bases, J lost 8 bases, and 9 bases stayed unmatched. This CDR3 has 15 residues. In DNA, the CDR3 is TGTGCCAGCAGCGAAAGCGGGAGGGCTAGGGATGAGCAGTTCTTC. It translates to CASSESGRARDEQFF.

The chain combines TRBV2 with TRBJ1-1; perhaps TRBD1 as D (5 bases). Germline-derived CDR1 and CDR2 are SNHLY and FYNNEI. With 6 bases removed from V and 6 bases from J, the gap between germline ends came to 8 bases. The CDR3 length is 11 residues. The CDR3: CASRGGPEAFF. Here the CDR3 DNA reads TGTGCCAGCAGGGGGGGACCTGAAGCTTTCTTT.

This clone has a handful of counts. The chain recombines TRBV5-5 with TRBJ2-5, with a possible D match to TRBD1 (5 bases). The last part of the DNA fits TRBJ2-7 better; the J call may be wrong. The CDR3 consists of 13 residues. Per the germline V gene, CDR1 is SGHKS and CDR2 is YYEKEE (reference sequence). CDR3 sequence (DNA): TGTGCCAGCAGCTTGGGACAGCTTCTCGAGCAGTACTTC. Its protein is CASSLGQLLEQYF.

This chain links TRBV30 with TRBJ1-2, with D possibly being TRBD1 (6 bases). The germline CDR1 and CDR2 sequences are GTSNPN and SVGIG (reference sequence). This CDR3 region has 12 residues. V lost 8 bases and J 4 bases, leaving 14 bases between the germline ends. CDR3 in amino acids: CALRGEGYGYTF. For the CDR3, the DNA is TGTGCCCTGAGGGGGGAGGGCTATGGCTACACCTTC.

The gene calls are TRBV27 and TRBJ1-1, with D possibly TRBD1 on 5 matching bases. Germline CDR1 reads MNHEY; CDR2 reads SMNVEV (reference sequence). V was pared by 1 base and J by 1 base, with 16 bases between. The length of the CDR3 is 17 residues. CDR3: CASSLFGEGKRNTEAFF. The DNA of the CDR3 is TGTGCCAGCAGTTTATTTGGGGAGGGGAAACGGAACACTGAAGCTTTCTTT.

J is TRBJ1-1 and V is TRBV5-4; 11 nucleotides agree with TRBD1. V lost 3 bases, J lost 1 base, and 8 bases stayed unmatched. Per germline, CDR1 SGHNT and CDR2 YYREEE (reference sequence). The CDR3 totals 17 residues. The CDR3 loop reads CASSSGQGAGKNTEAFF. The CDR3 nucleotides are TGTGCCAGCAGCTCTGGACAGGGGGCGGGGAAGAACACTGAAGCTTTCTTT.

The chain recombines TRBV7-8 with TRBJ1-5, with 8 bases that match TRBD1. V shed 1 base and J 8 bases; nucleotides not matched to a gene: 4. The CDR3 is 14 amino acids. Germline CDR1 SGHVS, CDR2 FQNEAQ. The CDR3 spells CASSLGQGAEPQHF. CDR3 DNA sequence: TGTGCCAGCAGCTTAGGGCAGGGGGCTGAGCCCCAGCATTTT.

The J gene is TRBJ2-2, the V gene TRBV6-7, with 15 bases lining up with TRBD2. TRBV6-7 is sorted into the ORF group, with uncertain function. The junction had 14 bases not matched to a gene; V was cut back by 6 bases and J by 3 bases. CDR3 size: 20 residues. In DNA form, the CDR3 reads TGTGCCAGCAGGCTTGAACCGGGACTAGCGGGGGGCTCAGACACCGGGGAGCTGTTTTTT. It yields the protein CASRLEPGLAGGSDTGELFF.

In this sample, this clone turned up a few times. The chain uses TRBV9 and TRBJ2-7; possible D gene TRBD1, 5 bases. The CDR3 has 14 amino acids. CDR1 is SGDLS and CDR2 is YYNGEE in the germline V gene. Trimming cost V 4 bases and J 0 bases, with 11 bases left between them. The CDR3 DNA is TGTGCCAGCAGCCCCAGGGCCCTCTCCTACGAGCAGTACTTC. Protein product: CASSPRALSYEQYF.

V and J are TRBV19 and TRBJ1-2; TRBD1 might be the D (6 bases). V lost 0 bases, J lost 6 bases, and 17 bases lay in between. Germline CDR1 reads LNHDA; CDR2 reads SQIVND (reference sequence). The CDR3 loop spans 16 amino acids. The CDR3 sequence: CASSIDRRGGVNGYTF. The CDR3 DNA follows: TGTGCCAGTAGTATAGATCGGAGAGGGGGTGTCAATGGCTACACCTTC.

The chain uses TRBV2 and TRBJ2-1, with TRBD1 matching 7 bases. V lost 7 bases to trimming and J lost 6 bases; unmatched junction nucleotides: 12. The CDR3 spans 15 residues. Per the germline V gene, CDR1 is SNHLY and CDR2 is FYNNEI. The CDR3: CASTLRQGGFNEQFF. The CDR3 DNA follows: TGTGCCAGCACTCTCCGACAGGGTGGTTTCAATGAGCAGTTCTTC.

The chain employs TRBV9 and TRBJ2-4; TRBD2 might be the D (6 bases). V shed 5 bases and J shed 6 bases, with 15 bases lying between them. Germline V gene sequence: CDR1 SGDLS, CDR2 YYNGEE. The CDR3 runs to 14 residues. CDR3 amino acids: CASSAGLPGNIQYF. The DNA for the CDR3 is TGTGCCAGCAGTGCTGGACTACCCGGAAACATTCAGTACTTC.

This clone has a handful of counts. The V gene is TRBV10-3, the J gene TRBJ1-6, with D unclear. Trimming cost V 4 bases and J 8 bases, with 9 bases left between them. Germline V lookup: CDR1 ENHRY, CDR2 SYGVKD. This CDR3 is built from 13 residues. CDR3 bases: TGTGCCATCAGTGTAAAAGGAGATTCACCCCTCCACTTT. Its protein product is CAISVKGDSPLHF.

The chain has TRBV4-3 and TRBJ2-1, with 10 bases matching TRBD2. Trimming at V came to 0 bases and at J to 0 bases, leaving 8 bases not matched to a gene. The CDR3 spans 19 residues. Germline V gene sequence: CDR1 LGHNA, CDR2 YSLEER. The CDR3 here is CASSQEWTSGPGSYNEQFF. In DNA form, the CDR3 reads TGCGCCAGCAGCCAAGAATGGACTAGCGGACCGGGCTCCTACAATGAGCAGTTCTTC.